One and the same sample provided the 20 T cell receptor beta chains below, sequenced in a study of blood T cell repertoires in COVID-19. Libraries were prepared by immunoSEQ multiplex PCR; TCRdb keeps only in-frame clonotypes and omits some of them. The repertoire holds under 200,000 clones, with more than 70% as singletons. Sequencing was carried out using peripheral blood. Receptor source: a woman between 70 and 85 years old who had recovered from COVID-19.

Note on this clone: The sample contains more than one DNA sequence encoding this CDR3. This rearrangement joins TRBV27 to TRBJ1-2, with 7 bases identical to TRBD1. The CDR3 extends over 14 amino acids. V dropped 6 bases and J dropped 4; count of bases not matched to a gene: 8. Per germline, CDR1 MNHEY and CDR2 SMNVEV (reference sequence). This chain's CDR3 is CASRPRQGGYGYTF. The CDR3, as DNA: TGTGCCAGCAGACCCAGACAGGGCGGCTATGGCTACACCTTC.

The chain couples TRBV9 to TRBJ1-2; the D is unclear. CDR1 is SGDLS and CDR2 is YYNGEE in the germline V gene. CDR3 size: 15 residues. Trimming left V 3 bases short and J 0 bases short, with 12 bases between. This CDR3 reads CASSASPGTNYGYTF. CDR3 nucleotide sequence: TGTGCCAGCAGCGCTAGCCCGGGAACTAACTATGGCTACACCTTC.

The chain carries TRBV7-3 and TRBJ2-3, with 8 bases that match TRBD2. The CDR3 runs 14 residues. Germline V gives CDR1 SGHTA, CDR2 FQGTGA. V lost 5 bases, J lost 6 bases, and 7 bases stayed unmatched. CDR3 amino acids: CASSQGLAGDTQYF. CDR3 coding DNA: TGTGCCAGCAGCCAAGGGCTAGCGGGCGATACGCAGTATTTT.

The J gene is TRBJ2-3, the V gene TRBV14, with D unresolved. The CDR3 length is 11 residues. V was cut by 5 bases and J by 3 bases, with 3 bases left in between. Germline CDR1 is SGHDN and CDR2 is FVKESK. The CDR3 DNA reads TGTGCCAGCAGCGTAACAGATACGCAGTATTTT. This translates into CASSVTDTQYF.

V usage is TRBV7-9 and J usage is TRBJ1-2, with TRBD1 identical over 8 bases. Unmatched junction bases numbered 13, after V lost 5 bases and J lost 8 bases. CDR3 size: 15 residues. CDR1 and CDR2 from the germline V gene are SEHNR and FQNEAQ (reference sequence). CDR3 residues: CASSPVGTGLSGYTF. CDR3 coding DNA: TGTGCCAGCAGCCCAGTCGGGACAGGACTTAGCGGCTACACCTTC.

This chain joins TRBV18 and TRBJ1-2, with no clear D. Germline V gene sequence: CDR1 KGHSH, CDR2 LQKENI. Deletions cut 3 bases from V and 5 bases from J, with 10 bases between. CDR3 length equals 13 residues. The DNA for the CDR3 is TGTGCCAGCTCACCCGGTCCCCATTATGGCTACACCTTC. Its translation is CASSPGPHYGYTF.

The CDR3 is CASSIDPRTSGRYNEQFF. CDR3 bases: TGTGCCAGTAGTATAGATCCCCGGACTAGCGGGAGGTACAATGAGCAGTTCTTC. The chain employs TRBV19 and TRBJ2-1; TRBD2 aligns across 14 bases. The ends lost 0 bases at V and 4 bases at J; junction bases unmatched: 5. In germline, CDR1 is LNHDA, CDR2 SQIVND (reference sequence). CDR3 length: 18 residues.

This clone appeared a single time. The V call is TRBV27, the J call TRBJ2-2; 7 positions agree with TRBD2. The V gene end was trimmed by 0 bases and the J gene end by 13 bases; junction bases not matched to a gene: 2. This CDR3 spans 12 amino acids. Germline V gene lookup returns CDR1 MNHEY and CDR2 SMNVEV (reference sequence). The CDR3 loop is CASSLSGGWLFF. Written as DNA, the CDR3 is TGTGCCAGCAGTTTATCGGGGGGGTGGCTGTTTTTT.

V is TRBV5-1 and J is TRBJ1-4, with 9 bases identical to TRBD1. The CDR3 contains 15 residues. Looked up from germline, CDR1 is SGHRS and CDR2 is YFSETQ. Losses at the gene ends were 1 base for V and 5 bases for J; bases not matched to a gene: 3. CDR3 residues: CASSLNRGRNEKLFF. For the CDR3, the DNA is TGCGCCAGCAGCTTGAACAGGGGGCGGAATGAAAAACTGTTTTTT.

This chain connects TRBV5-4 to TRBJ1-1; D is undetermined. The germline V gene encodes CDR1 SGHNT and CDR2 YYREEE (reference sequence). The CDR3 runs 13 residues. V shed 1 base and J shed 2 bases, with 6 bases lying between them. The DNA for the CDR3 is TGTGCCAGCAGCTTGACTAAAAACACTGAAGCTTTCTTT. Its protein is CASSLTKNTEAFF.

The V gene is TRBV6-5, the J gene TRBJ2-5; TRBD2 matches at 11 bases. The V and J ends lost 3 bases and 7 bases, in that order; junction bases with no gene match: 7. Germline-derived CDR1 and CDR2 are MNHEY and SVGAGI. This CDR3 is 15 amino acids long. As DNA, the CDR3 is TGTGCCAGCAGTTATGGGACTAGCGGACCCAGGACCCAGTACTTC. Protein: CASSYGTSGPRTQYF.

The CDR3 loop reads CASSQGQVNEKLFF. The DNA for the CDR3 is TGTGCCAGCAGCCAAGGACAGGTTAATGAAAAACTGTTTTTT. The V gene is TRBV3-1 (or the pseudogene TRBV3-2), the J gene TRBJ1-4, with a possible D match to TRBD1 (6 bases). Germline V gene sequence: CDR1 LGHDT, CDR2 YNNKEL (reference sequence). Between the trimmed V and J ends, which lost 1 base and 4 bases, there was a span of 7 bases. This CDR3 is built from 14 residues.

The chain is built from TRBV7-2 and TRBJ2-1; D possibly corresponds to TRBD2 (7 bases). The CDR3 consists of 13 residues. Germline-derived CDR1 and CDR2 are SGHTA and FQGNSA. The ends were cut back, 5 bases at V and 6 bases at J, with 11 bases in the middle. The chain's CDR3 is CASSPRGANEQFF. The CDR3 bases are TGTGCCAGCAGCCCCCGGGGGGCCAATGAGCAGTTCTTC.

J is TRBJ1-2 and V is TRBV2; no definite D call. Looked up from germline, CDR1 is SNHLY and CDR2 is FYNNEI. The CDR3 length is 14 residues. The ends were cut back, 2 bases at V and 8 bases at J, with 15 bases in the middle. CDR3 protein: CASSELGQTGGYTF. The DNA of the CDR3 is TGTGCCAGCAGTGAACTCGGCCAAACGGGGGGCTACACCTTC. Variable domain in full (rest from reference TRBV2 and TRBJ1-2): EPEVTQTPSHQVTQMGQEVILRCVPISNHLYFYWYRQILGQKVEFLVSFYNNEISEKSEIFDDQFSVERPDGSNFTLKIRSTKLEDSAMYFCASSELGQTGGYTFGSGTRLTVV.

Points on this clone: This sample includes further DNA sequences coding for the same CDR3. The J gene is TRBJ1-2, the V gene TRBV5-4; weak D call: TRBD1 (5 bases). The CDR3 totals 13 residues. Germline V gene data show CDR1 as SGHNT and CDR2 as YYREEE (reference sequence). The V end lost 0 bases, the J end lost 5 bases, and 8 bases lay between the germline ends. CDR3 DNA sequence: TGTGCCAGCAGCTTGGACCGGGGGTATGGCTACACCTTC. Translated, it gives CASSLDRGYGYTF.

The chain uses TRBV7-3 and TRBJ1-2; the match to TRBD1 covers 9 bases. The J segment lost 0 bases and the V segment lost 5 bases, leaving 4 bases of the junction unmatched. CDR3 length: 15 amino acids. CDR1 and CDR2 (germline): SGHTA, FQGTGA. The CDR3 protein is CASSKTGGTNYGYTF. DNA of the CDR3: TGTGCCAGCAGCAAAACAGGGGGCACTAACTATGGCTACACCTTC.

This clone occurred once. V usage is TRBV11-2 and J usage is TRBJ1-6, with D unresolved. V dropped 3 bases and J dropped 6 bases, with 9 bases sitting between them. Germline V gene sequence: CDR1 SGHAT, CDR2 FQNNGV. This CDR3 is 14 amino acids long. In DNA, the CDR3 is TGTGCCAGCAGCTTGGCAGGAGGTAATTCACCCCTCCACTTT. This sequence encodes CASSLAGGNSPLHF. The full variable domain, completed using reference TRBV11-2 and TRBJ1-6, is EAGVAQSPRYKIIEKRQSVAFWCNPISGHATLYWYQQILGQGPKLLIQFQNNGVVDDSQLPKDRFSAERLKGVDSTLKIQPAKLEDSAVYLCASSLAGGNSPLHFGNGTRLTVT.

This clone appeared once. The J gene is TRBJ1-4, the V gene TRBV18; no clear D gene. This CDR3 has 16 residues. Trimming took off 1 base at V and 7 bases at J, with 16 bases between the two ends. The germline CDR1 and CDR2 sequences are KGHSH and LQKENI. In DNA form, the CDR3 reads TGTGCCAGCTCACCACTGGCAGTTCGGGTTGGTGAAAAACTGTTTTTT. Amino acid sequence: CASSPLAVRVGEKLFF.

This clone was recorded only once. This chain connects TRBV3-1 (or the pseudogene TRBV3-2) to TRBJ2-1; 11 positions agree with TRBD2. Germline values: CDR1 LGHDT, CDR2 YNNKEL (reference sequence). This CDR3 has 17 residues. Trimming at V came to 3 bases and at J to 3 bases, leaving 7 bases not matched to a gene. The CDR3 nucleotides are TGTGCCAGCAGCCACGGCCGGACTAGCGGGCTCTACAATGAGCAGTTCTTC. It encodes CASSHGRTSGLYNEQFF.

Details on this clone: The junction shows a germline mismatch at one end, possibly a read error. V and J are TRBV19 and TRBJ2-1; 14 bases agree with TRBD2. This CDR3 has 18 residues. CDR1 LNHDA and CDR2 SQIVND come from the germline V gene (reference sequence). In nucleotides, the CDR3 is TGTGCCAGTAGGAGGACTAGCGGGGGGATTCCCTCCGACAATGAGCAGTTCTTC. It encodes CASRRTSGGIPSDNEQFF.